This TCR beta chain is drawn from a study of T cell changes during pregnancy in multiple sclerosis. V was trimmed by 6 bases and J by 2 bases, leaving 14 bases between them. Per germline, CDR1 MDHEN and CDR2 SYDVKM. The CDR3 totals 14 residues. Only in-frame clones appear in the TCRdb table, and some are missing; sequencing was by immunoSEQ multiplex PCR. The data contain 30,000 to 40,000 clones, about 90% of them seen just once; the ten biggest clones take up 2.5% to 3.5%. This clonotype was sampled from a female donor in good health, enrolled as a control in a pregnancy study. V is TRBV28 and J is TRBJ2-7; D might be TRBD1 (7 bases). The sequenced sample was CD4+ T cells from peripheral blood mononuclear cells, obtained in the third trimester of pregnancy. CDR3 bases: TGTGCCAGCAGACCAGGGGGGTCTACCTACGAGCAGTACTTC. Translation gives CASRPGGSTYEQYF.